This T cell receptor (beta chain) originates from a study of blood T cells in healthy people across ages. Overall study results and limits: It was the long-lived donors that had more naive CD4+ cells and higher diversity than aged donors.

The CDR3 runs 12 residues. The germline V and J ends were trimmed by 2 bases and 6 bases, with 8 bases remaining between them. Each sample gave at least 7 million isolated PBMCs. Combining a sample-barcoded 5' primer with a J-beta primer mix, a second PCR ran for roughly 6 to 12 cycles. Each CDR3 protein is one row after TCRdb ran MiXCR on the 5' RACE reads. The table includes 450,000 to 700,000 distinct CDR3 sequences, 25% to 30% detected once. To note about this clonotype: Its antigen is still unknown.

The genes are TRBV12-3 or TRBV12-4 and TRBJ2-7; D gene unclear. This clonotype originated in a woman between 70 and 85 years old in good health. Sequencing was done on a sample of blood. CDR3 loop: CASSLLGSEQYF. In DNA, the CDR3 is TGTGCCAGCAGTTTATTGGGGTCCGAGCAGTACTTC.